These 24 T cell receptor beta chains originate from one sample sequenced in a study of cytomegalovirus exposure and HLA in healthy donors. Primers: 60 Vbeta forward and 13 Jbeta reverse. Produced via immunoSEQ multiplex PCR; TCRdb's table is partial and in-frame only. The table has 210,000 or so clones, over 75% seen once; the top ten hold about 9.4%. The sequenced sample was PBMCs. These receptors came from a woman between 50 and 59 years old in good health and CMV-seropositive.

This chain uses TRBV19 with TRBJ1-2; a weak D match, TRBD1 (6 bases). Germline CDR1 is LNHDA and CDR2 is SQIVND (reference sequence). V lost 10 bases and J 3 bases, leaving 9 bases between the germline ends. This CDR3 is 11 amino acids long. CDR3 coding DNA: TGTGCCATCCGACAGGACTATGGCTACACCTTC. The encoded protein is CAIRQDYGYTF. The full variable domain, its missing parts supplied by reference TRBV19 and TRBJ1-2, is DGGITQSPKYLFRKEGQNVTLSCEQNLNHDAMYWYRQDPGQGLRLIYYSQIVNDFQKGDIAEGYSVSREKKESFPLTVTSAQKNPTAFYLCAIRQDYGYTFGSGTRLTVV.

The chain combines TRBV19 with TRBJ1-6; no reliable D call. Germline CDR1 LNHDA, CDR2 SQIVND (reference sequence). V lost 7 bases and J lost 10, with 17 bases in between. CDR3 length: 14 residues. The CDR3 sequence: CASIEEPLSSPLHF. The CDR3 region has the DNA TGTGCCAGTATCGAGGAGCCATTATCCTCACCCCTCCACTTT.

The chain combines TRBV12-1 with TRBJ1-1. TRBV12-1 is labeled a pseudogene. This CDR3 region has 15 residues. CDR3 in DNA: TGTGCCAGCAGCTTTGCGGGGGGTAGGGACACTGAAGCTTTCTTT. Its protein is CASSFAGGRDTEAFF.

The rearrangement links TRBV10-1 to TRBJ1-5; possible D gene TRBD1, 6 bases. This CDR3 has 13 amino acids. V was trimmed by 4 bases and J by 7 bases, leaving 11 bases between them. Germline V lookup: CDR1 WNHNN, CDR2 SYGVQD (reference sequence). The CDR3 coding sequence is TGCGCCAGCAGTGTGCGCAGGGGCCAGCCCCAGCATTTT. It yields the protein CASSVRRGQPQHF.

This clone was detected a few times. V and J are TRBV6-1 and TRBJ1-5; 7 positions match TRBD1. The CDR3 has 15 residues. Trimming cost V 5 bases and J 0 bases; bases outside gene matches: 4. Germline loops: CDR1 MNHNS, CDR2 SASEGT. The CDR3 sequence: CASSKQGTSNQPQHF. Here the CDR3 DNA reads TGTGCCAGCAGTAAACAGGGGACTAGCAATCAGCCCCAGCATTTT.

The chain joins TRBV28 to TRBJ1-1, with D unresolved. Germline loops: CDR1 MDHEN, CDR2 SYDVKM. The CDR3 consists of 15 residues. Trimming removed 3 bases from V and 1 base from J, with 12 bases in between. In DNA form, the CDR3 reads TGTGCCAGCAGTTTGGCGTCAGGCCCGAACACTGAAGCTTTCTTT. Its protein product is CASSLASGPNTEAFF.

The rearrangement joins TRBV6-5 to TRBJ1-2; TRBD1 is a possible D gene (5 bases). Germline CDR1 reads MNHEY; CDR2 reads SVGAGI. Trimming pared 5 bases from V and 3 bases from J, leaving 7 bases between. The CDR3 sequence is 12 residues long. In nucleotides, the CDR3 is TGTGCCAGCAGTGGGGGGGACTATGGCTACACCTTC. It is translated as CASSGGDYGYTF.

This clone was recorded once. V is TRBV29-1 and J is TRBJ2-5; TRBD1 might be the D (5 bases). The V end was cut by 1 base, the J end by 5 bases, with 8 bases between. The CDR3 is 12 amino acids. Germline assignment: CDR1 SQVTM and CDR2 ANQGSEA. Here the CDR3 reads CSVEVGRETQYF. The CDR3 DNA reads as TGCAGCGTTGAAGTGGGGCGGGAGACCCAGTACTTC.

This clone was seen a few times. The chain recombines TRBV4-3 with TRBJ1-4; D is perhaps TRBD1 (5 bases). The germline V and J ends were trimmed by 0 bases and 4 bases, with 6 bases remaining between them. The germline CDR1 and CDR2 sequences are LGHNA and YSLEER. The CDR3 length is 14 residues. For the CDR3, the DNA is TGCGCCAGCAGCCAAGACAGGGATAATGAAAAACTGTTTTTT. It yields the protein CASSQDRDNEKLFF.

V is TRBV7-9 and J is TRBJ1-6; 7 nucleotides match TRBD1. Germline V lookup: CDR1 SEHNR, CDR2 FQNEAQ (reference sequence). CDR3 length equals 14 residues. Losses at the gene ends were 5 bases for V and 6 bases for J; bases not matched to a gene: 4. The DNA of the CDR3 is TGTGCCAGCAGCCAGACAGGGATTAATTCACCCCTCCACTTT. Its protein is CASSQTGINSPLHF.

The J gene is TRBJ1-2, the V gene TRBV2; maybe TRBD1 (5 bases). V lost 6 bases to trimming and J lost 3 bases, with 14 bases between them. This CDR3 has 14 residues. Germline V gene sequence: CDR1 SNHLY, CDR2 FYNNEI. The CDR3 region has the DNA TGTGCCAGCAGCCTACGGGGGGTGGACTATGGCTACACCTTC. Translating gives CASSLRGVDYGYTF. The variable domain in full, with the rest retrieved from reference TRBV2 and TRBJ1-2, is EPEVTQTPSHQVTQMGQEVILRCVPISNHLYFYWYRQILGQKVEFLVSFYNNEISEKSEIFDDQFSVERPDGSNFTLKIRSTKLEDSAMYFCASSLRGVDYGYTFGSGTRLTVV.

V usage is TRBV5-1 and J usage is TRBJ2-2; 10 bases agree with TRBD1. Germline values: CDR1 SGHRS, CDR2 YFSETQ. The CDR3 sequence is 16 residues long. V lost 1 base and J lost 4; bases outside the gene matches: 4. The CDR3 nucleotides are TGCGCCAGCAGCTTGATTCGGGACAGGGGCACCGGGGAGCTGTTTTTT. This encodes CASSLIRDRGTGELFF.

The chain carries TRBV30 and TRBJ1-6; tentative D call: TRBD1 (5 bases). Trimming pared 2 bases from V and 9 bases from J, leaving 17 bases between. The CDR3 runs to 15 residues. The V gene's germline CDR1 is GTSNPN and CDR2 SVGIG (reference sequence). CDR3 residues: CAWSWGEGYGSPLHF. In DNA, the CDR3 is TGTGCCTGGAGTTGGGGGGAGGGATATGGTTCACCCCTCCACTTT.

This chain uses TRBV19 with TRBJ1-5; D is possibly TRBD1 (5 bases). The CDR3 runs 15 residues. The germline V gene encodes CDR1 LNHDA and CDR2 SQIVND (reference sequence). Trimming took off 9 bases at V and 7 bases at J, with 22 bases between the two ends. The CDR3 nucleotides are TGTGCCAGCACTTTGCAGGGCGGCCGGCGGCAGCCCCAGCATTTT. As protein: CASTLQGGRRQPQHF.

The gene calls are TRBV4-3 and TRBJ2-7; TRBD2 matches at 9 bases. J was trimmed by 7 bases and V by 2 bases; bases with no gene match: 3. Germline lookup yields CDR1 LGHNA and CDR2 YSLEER. CDR3 length: 13 amino acids. This chain's CDR3 is CASSQTSGGEQYF. In DNA, the CDR3 is TGCGCCAGCAGCCAAACCAGCGGGGGGGAGCAGTACTTC.

The rearrangement uses TRBV5-4 and TRBJ2-3; 9 nucleotides match TRBD2. The CDR3 spans 15 residues. Germline V gene data show CDR1 as SGHNT and CDR2 as YYREEE (reference sequence). V was pared by 5 bases and J by 4 bases, with 8 bases of the junction left unmatched. The CDR3 sequence is CASRGGLASADTQYF. CDR3 sequence (DNA): TGTGCCAGCAGGGGGGGACTAGCCAGCGCAGATACGCAGTATTTT.

The V and J genes are TRBV18 and TRBJ1-5, with D tentatively TRBD1 (6 bases). Germline CDR1 reads KGHSH; CDR2 reads LQKENI. CDR3 length: 15 residues. Trimming took off 6 bases at V and 2 bases at J, with 14 bases between the two ends. CDR3 nucleotides: TGTGCCAGCTCCATACAGGGTACTCGCAATCAGCCCCAGCATTTT. Translation gives CASSIQGTRNQPQHF.

The chain has TRBV4-1 and TRBJ2-7; 7 nucleotides align to TRBD1. Trimming cost V 0 bases and J 4 bases; bases outside gene matches: 9. The CDR3 is 16 residues long. CDR1 is MGHRA and CDR2 is YSYEKL in the germline V gene. In nucleotides, the CDR3 is TGCGCCAGCAGCCAAGACGACCCGACAGGGCTTTACGAGCAGTACTTC. Translating it yields CASSQDDPTGLYEQYF.

The CDR3 coding sequence is TGTGCCAGCAGCGCGGGACAGGCACAAGGCTGGGCCAACGTCCTGACTTTC. Residues: CASSAGQAQGWANVLTF. This chain links TRBV9 with TRBJ2-6; 8 bases fit TRBD1. The CDR3 sequence is 17 residues long. Germline V gene sequence: CDR1 SGDLS, CDR2 YYNGEE. Trimming cost V 3 bases and J 5 bases; bases outside gene matches: 10.

The gene calls are TRBV29-1 and TRBJ1-1; D is possibly TRBD1 (5 bases). The CDR3 has 14 residues. The germline V and J ends were trimmed by 7 bases and 4 bases, with 19 bases remaining between them. CDR1 is SQVTM and CDR2 is ANQGSEA in the germline V gene. CDR3 sequence (DNA): TGCAGCGGCAGAGGGAGGGGCAAAGGCACTGAAGCTTTCTTT. Translation: CSGRGRGKGTEAFF.

This sequence joins TRBV15 and TRBJ1-6, with 8 bases aligning to TRBD1. J gave up 12 bases and V 1 base, and 2 bases lay outside the gene matches. The CDR3 sequence is 13 residues long. Germline V gene data show CDR1 as LNHNV and CDR2 as YYDKDF (reference sequence). The CDR3 reads CATSRGTGLPLHF. DNA of the CDR3: TGTGCCACCAGCAGAGGGACAGGGTTACCCCTCCACTTT.

The rearrangement links TRBV6-5 to TRBJ2-7, with D maybe TRBD1 (6 bases). Trimming pared 6 bases from V and 5 bases from J, leaving 20 bases between. The CDR3 extends over 15 amino acids. The germline V gene encodes CDR1 MNHEY and CDR2 SVGAGI. The CDR3 spells CASRAGTRVSNEQYF. CDR3 DNA sequence: TGTGCCAGCAGAGCTGGGACAAGGGTTTCCAACGAGCAGTACTTC.

The J gene is TRBJ1-1, the V gene TRBV19, with 11 bases matching TRBD1. Germline CDR1 is LNHDA and CDR2 is SQIVND (reference sequence). This CDR3 has 20 residues. V lost 3 bases, J lost 0 bases, and 15 bases stayed unmatched. CDR3 DNA: TGTGCCAGTAGTATGAGGACAGGGGGCTTATTCTCGTTGGTGAACACTGAAGCTTTCTTT. This translates into CASSMRTGGLFSLVNTEAFF.

The V and J genes are TRBV2 and TRBJ1-1, with D uncertain. V dropped 5 bases and J dropped 3 bases, with 16 bases sitting between them. Germline lookup yields CDR1 SNHLY and CDR2 FYNNEI. CDR3 size: 15 residues. The CDR3: CASSSRHFGDTEAFF. CDR3 DNA sequence: TGTGCCAGCAGTTCTCGACACTTCGGGGACACTGAAGCTTTCTTT.